Given below is one TCR beta chain in context. Antigen: not known. The material for each subset, its genomic DNA, was split evenly across several immunoSEQ plates. Measured with immunoSEQ multiplex PCR; TCRdb has only the in-frame clones, and not every one. The table lists about 2.4 million clones, approximately 93% of them singletons. Trimming left V 6 bases short and J 7 bases short, with 21 bases between. Looked up from germline, CDR1 is MDHEN and CDR2 is SYDVKM. The CDR3 has 15 residues. The sample comes from a study of shared clonotypes between healthy human individuals. Study-level findings and limits: Among the subsets, naive ones generally showed larger estimated richness than memory ones. Sharing across several donors was seen in 5% to 5.5% of naive CD4 clonotypes. Sequencing depth was a factor that was expected to affect clonotype sharing among donors.

Source material: naive CD4+ T cells from PBMCs. The subset is: CD45RA+ positively selected. V usage is TRBV28 and J usage is TRBJ1-1; TRBD1 is a possible D gene (5 bases). The receptor comes from a man aged 18 to 29 in good health. Some clones in this sample may be carry-over from other donors' samples. CDR3 DNA: TGTGCCAGCAGACCTAACAGAGCAGGGCGGAGTGAAGCTTTCTTT. It encodes CASRPNRAGRSEAFF.